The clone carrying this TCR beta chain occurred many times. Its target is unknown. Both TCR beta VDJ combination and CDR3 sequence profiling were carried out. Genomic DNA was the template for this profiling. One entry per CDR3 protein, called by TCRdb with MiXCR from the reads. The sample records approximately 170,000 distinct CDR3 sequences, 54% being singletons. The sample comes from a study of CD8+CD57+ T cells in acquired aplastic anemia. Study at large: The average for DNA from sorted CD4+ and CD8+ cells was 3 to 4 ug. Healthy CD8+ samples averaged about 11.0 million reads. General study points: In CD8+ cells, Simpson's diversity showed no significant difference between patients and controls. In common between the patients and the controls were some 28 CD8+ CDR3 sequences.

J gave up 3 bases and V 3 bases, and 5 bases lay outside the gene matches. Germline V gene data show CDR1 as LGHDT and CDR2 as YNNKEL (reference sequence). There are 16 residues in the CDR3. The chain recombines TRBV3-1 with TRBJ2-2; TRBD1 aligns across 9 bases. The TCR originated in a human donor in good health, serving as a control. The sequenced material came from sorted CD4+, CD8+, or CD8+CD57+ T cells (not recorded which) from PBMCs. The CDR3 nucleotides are TGTGCCAGCAGCCACGGACAGGGGCCCTACACCGGGGAGCTGTTTTTT. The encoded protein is CASSHGQGPYTGELFF.